One sample yielded the 28 T cell receptor beta chains listed below, sequenced in a study of shared clonotypes between healthy human individuals. Repertoires were generated with immunoSEQ multiplex PCR, while TCRdb's copy carries only in-frame clones and drops some. The data show roughly 680,000 clones, with 72% seen just once and 1.8% held by the top ten. Sequenced input: memory CD4+ T cells sorted from blood. Indicated subset: CD45RA-negative fraction. The receptors were sampled from a woman younger than 45 in good health.

The V and J genes are TRBV20-1 and TRBJ2-6; D is undetermined. Trimming shortened V by 3 bases and J by 6 bases, and 3 bases separated the two germline ends. This CDR3 contains 11 residues. Germline-derived CDR1 and CDR2 are DFQATT and SNEGSKA (reference sequence). The DNA of the CDR3 is TGCAGTGCTAGTGAGGCCAACGTCCTGACTTTC. Translating gives CSASEANVLTF.

The V and J genes are TRBV6-5 and TRBJ1-1; 8 nucleotides line up with TRBD1. The CDR3 covers 14 residues. V trimming: 3 bases; J trimming: 11 bases; junction bases outside the gene matches: 11. Germline V lookup: CDR1 MNHEY, CDR2 SVGAGI. The DNA of the CDR3 is TGTGCCAGCAGTTATGAGGGAGACAGGGGTGAGGCTTTCTTT. Protein: CASSYEGDRGEAFF.

The chain couples TRBV20-1 to TRBJ2-5; D gene ambiguous. With 6 bases removed from V and 5 bases from J, the gap between germline ends came to 10 bases. From germline, CDR1 is DFQATT and CDR2 SNEGSKA (reference sequence). This CDR3 has 11 residues. The CDR3 nucleotides are TGCAGTGCCATGGATCGGGAGACCCAGTACTTC. Translated, it gives CSAMDRETQYF.

The chain employs TRBV10-2 and TRBJ1-1, with TRBD1 as a possible D gene (5 bases). Trimming left V 5 bases short and J 4 bases short, with 11 bases between. The CDR3 is 13 residues long. Germline loops: CDR1 WSHSY, CDR2 SAAADI. The CDR3 nucleotides are TGCGCCAGCAGTCAGGGTAATGTCACTGAAGCTTTCTTT. It is translated as CASSQGNVTEAFF.

This clone was counted once. V and J are TRBV28 and TRBJ2-4; 7 bases line up with TRBD1. The CDR3 has 15 amino acids. V lost 5 bases, J lost 2 bases, and 6 bases stayed unmatched. The germline V gene has CDR1 MDHEN and CDR2 SYDVKM. The CDR3 region is CASSRDRVTKNIQYF. CDR3 in DNA: TGTGCCAGCAGTCGCGACAGGGTGACCAAAAACATTCAGTACTTC.

This clone was seen more than once but under ten times. This chain uses TRBV5-4 with TRBJ2-5; 10 bases agree with TRBD2. CDR3 size: 15 residues. V trimming: 1 base; J trimming: 1 base; junction bases outside the gene matches: 1. From germline, CDR1 is SGHNT and CDR2 YYREEE (reference sequence). The CDR3 here is CASSLLAGAQETQYF. The CDR3 DNA reads as TGTGCCAGCAGCTTGCTAGCGGGAGCCCAAGAGACCCAGTACTTC.

This clone came up a few times. The rearrangement joins TRBV14 to TRBJ2-7, with 8 positions matching TRBD1. The V gene end was trimmed by 10 bases and the J gene end by 2 bases; junction bases not matched to a gene: 7. Germline V gives CDR1 SGHDN, CDR2 FVKESK. CDR3 length: 13 amino acids. In nucleotides, the CDR3 is TGTGCCACCTCACGACAGGGGACCTACGAGCAGTACTTC. It codes for CATSRQGTYEQYF.

The chain recombines TRBV4-1 with TRBJ1-1; no reliable D call. Per the germline V gene, CDR1 is MGHRA and CDR2 is YSYEKL. The CDR3 sequence is 13 residues long. Trimming shortened V by 2 bases and J by 4 bases, and 8 bases separated the two germline ends. The CDR3: CASSQPVGTEAFF. As DNA, the CDR3 is TGCGCCAGCAGCCAACCAGTCGGCACTGAAGCTTTCTTT.

This clone was recorded many times. This sequence joins TRBV15 and TRBJ1-5; a possible D gene is TRBD1 (5 bases). V shed 2 bases and J shed 0 bases, with 8 bases lying between them. The CDR3 length is 15 residues. CDR1 LNHNV and CDR2 YYDKDF come from the germline V gene (reference sequence). The CDR3 is CATSRTGLSNQPQHF. For the CDR3, the DNA is TGTGCCACCAGCAGAACGGGACTTAGCAATCAGCCCCAGCATTTT.

The rearrangement joins TRBV6-5 to TRBJ2-3; D unresolved. Looked up from germline, CDR1 is MNHEY and CDR2 is SVGAGI. The CDR3 covers 14 residues. V gave up 0 bases and J gave up 2 bases, with 6 bases separating them. The CDR3 region has the DNA TGTGCCAGCAGTTACTCGGGTCCCACAGATACGCAGTATTTT. The encoded protein is CASSYSGPTDTQYF.

This clone was recorded only once. The chain carries TRBV29-1 and TRBJ2-7; D is unclear. The CDR3 totals 11 residues. V was shortened by 6 bases and J by 6 bases, with 12 bases between the two germline ends. Germline values: CDR1 SQVTM, CDR2 ANQGSEA. The DNA of the CDR3 is TGCAGCGTCTTAAAATCGGGCGAGCAGTACTTC. This gives the protein CSVLKSGEQYF.

This chain links TRBV7-9 with TRBJ2-5; TRBD1 agrees at 9 bases. The last part of the DNA fits TRBJ2-7 better; the J call may be wrong. The CDR3 covers 13 residues. Germline V gives CDR1 SEHNR, CDR2 FQNEAQ (reference sequence). The CDR3: CASSGTGIYEQYF. CDR3 nucleotide sequence: TGTGCCAGCAGCGGGACAGGGATATACGAGCAGTACTTC.

On this clone itself: At the DNA level, this CDR3 is encoded by other sequences in the same sample as well. The chain has TRBV2 and TRBJ2-2, with 7 bases identical to TRBD1. The junction had 4 bases not matched to a gene; V was cut back by 6 bases and J by 0 bases. CDR3 length: 15 residues. CDR1 and CDR2 from the germline V gene are SNHLY and FYNNEI. The DNA of the CDR3 is TGTGCCAGCAGGAAGACAGGGACGAACACCGGGGAGCTGTTTTTT. It specifies CASRKTGTNTGELFF. Drawing the rest from reference TRBV2 and TRBJ2-2, the complete variable domain is EPEVTQTPSHQVTQMGQEVILRCVPISNHLYFYWYRQILGQKVEFLVSFYNNEISEKSEIFDDQFSVERPDGSNFTLKIRSTKLEDSAMYFCASRKTGTNTGELFFGEGSRLTVL.

In this sample, this clone turned up many times. Within the sample, other DNA sequences also encode this same CDR3. The V and J genes are TRBV29-1 and TRBJ2-7, with D unclear. The germline CDR1 and CDR2 sequences are SQVTM and ANQGSEA. Trimming took off 4 bases at V and 5 bases at J, with 6 bases between the two ends. The CDR3 is made up of 10 amino acids. The CDR3 sequence: CSVGTDEQYF. In nucleotides, the CDR3 is TGCAGCGTTGGGACCGACGAGCAGTACTTC.

The rearrangement links TRBV7-6 to TRBJ2-7, with D possibly being TRBD1 or TRBD2 (5 bases each). The length of the CDR3 is 14 residues. V was cut by 5 bases and J by 0 bases, with 11 bases left in between. Germline assignment: CDR1 SGHVS and CDR2 FNYEAQ. The CDR3 bases are TGTGCCAGCAGCCCGGGACGGAGCTCCTACGAGCAGTACTTC. Translation gives CASSPGRSSYEQYF.

This clone turned up a few times. The CDR3 bases are TGTGCCGGTGCGGACTCGCGGGCGCAGTACTTC. It encodes CAGADSRAQYF. V gene TRBV10-3 combines with J gene TRBJ2-7; TRBD2 is a possible D gene (5 bases). The CDR3 totals 11 residues. The V end was cut by 11 bases, the J end by 9 bases, with 17 bases between. Germline-derived CDR1 and CDR2 are ENHRY and SYGVKD.

This clone was recorded only once. V and J are TRBV18 and TRBJ2-7; no firm D call. CDR3 length equals 11 residues. Germline V lookup: CDR1 KGHSH, CDR2 LQKENI. V lost 1 base and J lost 7, with 5 bases in between. This CDR3 is CASSPLVEQYF. In nucleotides, the CDR3 is TGTGCCAGCTCACCACTTGTGGAGCAGTACTTC.

This clone was observed a single time. V gene TRBV28 combines with J gene TRBJ1-2; the match to TRBD1 covers 9 bases. The length of the CDR3 is 16 residues. Germline values: CDR1 MDHEN, CDR2 SYDVKM. V lost 2 bases, J lost 1 base, and 5 bases stayed unmatched. CDR3 sequence (DNA): TGTGCCAGCAGTTTAGCCGGGACAGGGCTTAACTATGGCTACACCTTC. Protein: CASSLAGTGLNYGYTF.

This clone was recorded only once. V is TRBV28 and J is TRBJ1-2, with D maybe TRBD1 (6 bases). The CDR3 has 14 residues. The germline V and J ends were trimmed by 6 bases and 7 bases, with 18 bases remaining between them. Germline CDR1 and CDR2: MDHEN and SYDVKM. CDR3 coding DNA: TGTGCCAGCAGCCTGGGGGGGGGCGCCGGTGGCTACACCTTC. This codes for CASSLGGGAGGYTF.

The CDR3 DNA reads TGTGCCAGCAGTCGCCCAGGCCGAACCTACAATGAGCAGTTCTTC. Translation: CASSRPGRTYNEQFF. This chain uses TRBV5-6 with TRBJ2-1; D call uncertain. The length of the CDR3 is 15 residues. Germline CDR1 reads SGHDT; CDR2 reads YYEEEE. V dropped 5 bases and J dropped 2 bases, with 14 bases sitting between them.

This clone was seen more than once but under ten times. V and J are TRBV28 and TRBJ1-2; D might be TRBD1 (5 bases). The V and J ends lost 6 bases and 5 bases respectively, with 16 bases between them. Germline lookup yields CDR1 MDHEN and CDR2 SYDVKM. This CDR3 region has 14 residues. The CDR3 region has the DNA TGTGCCAGCAGCCGACCGGGCGCAGGGTATGGCTACACCTTC. It encodes CASSRPGAGYGYTF.

This clone was recorded once. The V and J genes are TRBV28 and TRBJ1-2; D is uncertain. The CDR3 loop spans 16 amino acids. V was cut by 6 bases and J by 4 bases, with 21 bases left in between. The germline CDR1 and CDR2 sequences are MDHEN and SYDVKM. CDR3 amino acids: CASSPRPPKKGYGYTF. The CDR3 region has the DNA TGTGCCAGCAGCCCTCGACCGCCCAAGAAGGGCTATGGCTACACCTTC.

The V call is TRBV18, the J call TRBJ2-3; TRBD1 or TRBD2 may be the D gene (5 bases each). V was pared by 6 bases and J by 0 bases, with 16 bases between. Per the germline V gene, CDR1 is KGHSH and CDR2 is LQKENI. The CDR3 is made up of 16 amino acids. CDR3 loop: CASSPGGQGSTDTQYF. The CDR3 region has the DNA TGTGCCAGCTCTCCCGGAGGACAAGGGAGCACAGATACGCAGTATTTT.

Remarks on this clone: A much larger clone differs from this one at a single base, so this may be a read error. CDR3: CASSLYLSSYEQYF. Here the CDR3 DNA reads TGTGCCAGCAGCTTATATCTCAGCTCCTACGAGCAGTACTTC. The gene calls are TRBV5-4 and TRBJ2-7; D unclear. The CDR3 spans 14 residues. V was trimmed by 2 bases and J by 0 bases, leaving 9 bases between them. Per germline, CDR1 SGHNT and CDR2 YYREEE (reference sequence).

This sequence joins TRBV7-8 and TRBJ1-4; D unclear. Per germline, CDR1 SGHVS and CDR2 FQNEAQ. V lost 5 bases, J lost 10 bases, and 14 bases lay in between. The CDR3 contains 13 residues. The CDR3: CASSPREVGKLFF. The DNA for the CDR3 is TGTGCCAGCAGCCCGCGGGAAGTGGGAAAACTGTTTTTT.

The CDR3 coding sequence is TGTGCCAGCTCAGGGGAGGGGGCCAACGTCCTGACTTTC. As protein: CASSGEGANVLTF. V is TRBV2 and J is TRBJ2-6, with a possible D match to TRBD1 (6 bases). The germline gives CDR1 SNHLY, CDR2 FYNNEI. Trimming pared 8 bases from V and 4 bases from J, leaving 9 bases between. The CDR3 runs 13 residues. Variable domain in full (rest from reference TRBV2 and TRBJ2-6): EPEVTQTPSHQVTQMGQEVILRCVPISNHLYFYWYRQILGQKVEFLVSFYNNEISEKSEIFDDQFSVERPDGSNFTLKIRSTKLEDSAMYFCASSGEGANVLTFGAGSRLTVL.

This clone was counted only a few times. This chain joins TRBV5-6 and TRBJ1-5; 8 bases are a match to TRBD1. Germline assignment: CDR1 SGHDT and CDR2 YYEEEE. The length of the CDR3 is 16 residues. V shed 2 bases and J 0 bases; nucleotides not matched to a gene: 4. CDR3 loop: CASSLRTGNSNQPQHF. In DNA, the CDR3 is TGTGCCAGCAGCTTACGGACAGGGAATAGCAATCAGCCCCAGCATTTT.

This chain joins TRBV19 and TRBJ2-2; 14 bases agree with TRBD2. The trim removed 10 bases at V and 8 bases at J, leaving 9 bases unmatched. Germline lookup yields CDR1 LNHDA and CDR2 SQIVND (reference sequence). The CDR3 loop spans 15 amino acids. The CDR3 bases are TGTGCCACTGAAGGGACTAGCGGGAGAACTGGGGAGCTGTTTTTT. It translates to CATEGTSGRTGELFF.